What follows are 8 T cell receptor beta chains derived from one specimen sequenced in a study of T cell changes during pregnancy in multiple sclerosis. Assay used: immunoSEQ multiplex PCR; TCRdb lists only in-frame clones, some missing. The sample lists about 71,000 clones, around nine tenths seen once, with over 1% in the top ten. The specimen was peripheral blood, collected in the third trimester of pregnancy. The origin of the receptors is a female donor with multiple sclerosis, enrolled in a pregnancy study.

The chain recombines TRBV4-1 with TRBJ2-1; TRBD2 matches at 11 bases. CDR3 size: 16 residues. CDR1 and CDR2 (germline): MGHRA, YSYEKL. V dropped 3 bases and J dropped 7; count of bases not matched to a gene: 8. For the CDR3, the DNA is TGCGCCAGCAGCCATGCTACTAGCGGGGGCGGTAATGAGCAGTTCTTC. It is translated as CASSHATSGGGNEQFF.

The chain joins TRBV6-1 to TRBJ2-5; D might be TRBD2 (5 bases). V was pared by 4 bases and J by 4 bases, with 22 bases between. CDR1 is MNHNS and CDR2 is SASEGT in the germline V gene. The CDR3 is 17 amino acids. This CDR3 is CASSAWVQRSAPETQYF. In DNA form, the CDR3 reads TGTGCCAGCAGTGCGTGGGTACAGCGGTCGGCGCCAGAGACCCAGTACTTC.

This sequence joins TRBV28 and TRBJ1-4; 11 bases fit TRBD1. The CDR3 is 14 residues long. Germline V gene data show CDR1 as MDHEN and CDR2 as SYDVKM. Trimming took 4 bases from V and 9 from J; bases not matched to a gene: 4. CDR3 coding DNA: TGTGCCAGCAGTTCCGGGACAGGGGGGCAAAAACTGTTTTTT. It translates to CASSSGTGGQKLFF. Complete variable domain (other parts from reference TRBV28 and TRBJ1-4): DVKVTQSSRYLVKRTGEKVFLECVQDMDHENMFWYRQDPGLGLRLIYFSYDVKMKEKGDIPEGYSVSREKKERFSLILESASTNQTSMYLCASSSGTGGQKLFFGSGTQLSVL.

This chain joins TRBV9 and TRBJ1-1; weak D call: TRBD1 (6 bases). V was clipped by 1 base and J by 5 bases, with 15 bases between them. The CDR3 runs to 15 residues. The germline gives CDR1 SGDLS, CDR2 YYNGEE. The CDR3 region is CASSVSRGAWTEAFF. The CDR3 DNA reads TGTGCCAGCAGCGTATCACGGGGGGCATGGACTGAAGCTTTCTTT. Complete variable domain (other parts from reference TRBV9 and TRBJ1-1): DSGVTQTPKHLITATGQRVTLRCSPRSGDLSVYWYQQSLDQGLQFLIQYYNGEERAKGNILERFSAQQFPDLHSELNLSSLELGDSALYFCASSVSRGAWTEAFFGQGTRLTVV.

This chain joins TRBV5-5 and TRBJ1-4; D is perhaps TRBD1 (6 bases). The CDR3 has 16 residues. The V gene lost 2 bases and the J gene lost 3 bases, with 14 bases spanning the gap. Germline CDR1 and CDR2: SGHKS and YYEKEE (reference sequence). The CDR3 DNA reads TGTGCCAGCAGCTTTACGGACAGTTTCTCTAATGAAAAACTGTTTTTT. It yields the protein CASSFTDSFSNEKLFF.

This chain links TRBV7-6 with TRBJ2-7; D might be TRBD1 (6 bases). Germline-derived CDR1 and CDR2 are SGHVS and FNYEAQ. This CDR3 has 12 residues. The ends were cut back, 6 bases at V and 5 bases at J, with 11 bases in the middle. CDR3 bases: TGTGCCAGCAGACAACAGGGACACGAGCAGTACTTC. This encodes CASRQQGHEQYF.

The V gene is TRBV5-5, the J gene TRBJ2-2; 7 bases agree with TRBD1. Germline assignment: CDR1 SGHKS and CDR2 YYEKEE (reference sequence). The CDR3 is 16 residues long. The V and J ends lost 1 base and 0 bases, in that order; junction bases with no gene match: 3. CDR3 sequence: CASSLRQGSNTGELFF. CDR3 coding DNA: TGTGCCAGCAGCTTGAGACAGGGATCGAACACCGGGGAGCTGTTTTTT.

This clone showed up just once. The gene calls are TRBV7-3 and TRBJ2-3; 9 bases are shared with TRBD2. This CDR3 is built from 16 residues. CDR1 is SGHTA and CDR2 is FQGTGA in the germline V gene. With 6 bases clipped from V and 1 base from J, the junction kept 8 bases outside the gene matches. The CDR3 region is CASSVAGGRGTDTQYF. CDR3 DNA sequence: TGTGCCAGCAGTGTTGCAGGCGGGAGGGGCACAGATACGCAGTATTTT.